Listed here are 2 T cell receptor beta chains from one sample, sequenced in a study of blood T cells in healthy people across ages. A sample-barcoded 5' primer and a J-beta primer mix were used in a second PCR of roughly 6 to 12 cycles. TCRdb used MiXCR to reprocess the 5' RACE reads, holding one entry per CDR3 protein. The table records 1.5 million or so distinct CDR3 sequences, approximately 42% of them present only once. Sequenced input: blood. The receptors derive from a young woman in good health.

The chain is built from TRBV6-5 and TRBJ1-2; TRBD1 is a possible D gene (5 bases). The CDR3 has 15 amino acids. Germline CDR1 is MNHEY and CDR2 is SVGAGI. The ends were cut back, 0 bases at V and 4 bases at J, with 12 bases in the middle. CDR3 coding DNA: TGTGCCAGCAGTTACTCCTCCATTGGGGGCTATGGCTACACCTTC. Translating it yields CASSYSSIGGYGYTF.

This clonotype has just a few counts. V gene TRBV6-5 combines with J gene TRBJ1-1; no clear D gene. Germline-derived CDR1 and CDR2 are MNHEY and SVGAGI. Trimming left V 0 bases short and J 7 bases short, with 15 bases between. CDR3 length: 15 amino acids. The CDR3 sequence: CASSYSPARTIEAFF. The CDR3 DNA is TGTGCCAGCAGTTACTCGCCCGCCAGGACCATTGAAGCTTTCTTT.